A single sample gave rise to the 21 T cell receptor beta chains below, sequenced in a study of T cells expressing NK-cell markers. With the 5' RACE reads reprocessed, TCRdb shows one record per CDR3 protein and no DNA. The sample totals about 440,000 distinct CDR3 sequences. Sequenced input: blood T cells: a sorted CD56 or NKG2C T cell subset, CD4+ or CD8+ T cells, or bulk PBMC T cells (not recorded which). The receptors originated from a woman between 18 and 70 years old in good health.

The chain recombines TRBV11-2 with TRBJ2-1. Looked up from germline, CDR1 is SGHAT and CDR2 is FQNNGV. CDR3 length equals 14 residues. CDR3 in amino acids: CASSLVSRRNEQFF.

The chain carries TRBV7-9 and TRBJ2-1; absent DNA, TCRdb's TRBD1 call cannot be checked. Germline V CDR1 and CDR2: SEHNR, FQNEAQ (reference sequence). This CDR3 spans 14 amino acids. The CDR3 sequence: CASSLTGPYNEQFF.

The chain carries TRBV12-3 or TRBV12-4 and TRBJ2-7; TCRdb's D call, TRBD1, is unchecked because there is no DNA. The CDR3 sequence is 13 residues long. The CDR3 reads CASSLVQGYEQYF.

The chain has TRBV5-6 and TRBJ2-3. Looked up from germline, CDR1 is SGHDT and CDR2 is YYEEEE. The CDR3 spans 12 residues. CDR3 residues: CASSAETDTQYF.

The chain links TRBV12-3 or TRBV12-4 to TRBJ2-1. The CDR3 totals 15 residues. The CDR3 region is CASSLRVSSDNEQFF.

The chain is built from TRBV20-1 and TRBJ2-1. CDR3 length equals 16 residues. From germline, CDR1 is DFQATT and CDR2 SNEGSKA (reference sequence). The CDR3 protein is CSASGISGASYNEQFF.

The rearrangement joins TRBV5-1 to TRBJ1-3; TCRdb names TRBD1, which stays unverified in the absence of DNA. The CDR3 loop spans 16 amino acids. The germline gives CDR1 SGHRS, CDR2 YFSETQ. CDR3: CASSWEGATSGNTIYF.

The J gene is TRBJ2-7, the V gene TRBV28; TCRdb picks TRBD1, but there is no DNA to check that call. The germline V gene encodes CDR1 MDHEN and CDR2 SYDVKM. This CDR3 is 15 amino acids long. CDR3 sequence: CASSSPRRTSYEQYF.

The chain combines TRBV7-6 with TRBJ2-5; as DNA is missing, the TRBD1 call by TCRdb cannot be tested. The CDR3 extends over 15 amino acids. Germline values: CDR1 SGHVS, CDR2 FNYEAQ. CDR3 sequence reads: CASSPDGPGGETQYF.

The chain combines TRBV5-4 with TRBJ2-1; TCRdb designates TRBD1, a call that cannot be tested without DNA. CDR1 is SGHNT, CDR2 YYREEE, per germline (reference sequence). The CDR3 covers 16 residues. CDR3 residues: CASSLEGRLGFNEQFF.

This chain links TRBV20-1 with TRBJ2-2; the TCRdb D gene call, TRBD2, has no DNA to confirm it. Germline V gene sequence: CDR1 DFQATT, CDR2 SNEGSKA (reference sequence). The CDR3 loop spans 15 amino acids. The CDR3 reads CSARVLAGVTGELFF.

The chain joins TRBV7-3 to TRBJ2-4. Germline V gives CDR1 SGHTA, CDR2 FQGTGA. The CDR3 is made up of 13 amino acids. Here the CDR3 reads CASSLRFSGIQYF.

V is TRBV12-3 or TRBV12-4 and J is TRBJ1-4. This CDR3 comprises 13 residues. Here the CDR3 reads CASSLRENEKLFF.

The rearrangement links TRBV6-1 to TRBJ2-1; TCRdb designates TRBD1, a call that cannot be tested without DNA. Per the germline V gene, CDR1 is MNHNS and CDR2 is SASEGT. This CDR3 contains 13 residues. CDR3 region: CASAPWGDNEQFF.

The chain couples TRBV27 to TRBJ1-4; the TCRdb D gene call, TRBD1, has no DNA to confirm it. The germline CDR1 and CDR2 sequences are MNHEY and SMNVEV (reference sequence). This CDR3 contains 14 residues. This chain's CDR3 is CASSRTGFNEKLFF.

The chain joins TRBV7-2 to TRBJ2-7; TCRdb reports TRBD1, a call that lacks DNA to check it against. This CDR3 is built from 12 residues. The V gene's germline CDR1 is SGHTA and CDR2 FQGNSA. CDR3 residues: CASMAGRNEQYF. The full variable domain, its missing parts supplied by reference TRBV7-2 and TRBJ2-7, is GAGVSQSPSNKVTEKGKDVELRCDPISGHTALYWYRQSLGQGLEFLIYFQGNSAPDKSGLPSDRFSAERTGGSVSTLTIQRTQQEDSAVYLCASMAGRNEQYFGPGTRLTVT.

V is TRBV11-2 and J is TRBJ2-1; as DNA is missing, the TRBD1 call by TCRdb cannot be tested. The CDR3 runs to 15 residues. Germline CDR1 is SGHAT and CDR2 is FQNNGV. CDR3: CASSYRQGSLNEQFF. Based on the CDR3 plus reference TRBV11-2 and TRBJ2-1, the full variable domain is EAGVAQSPRYKIIEKRQSVAFWCNPISGHATLYWYQQILGQGPKLLIQFQNNGVVDDSQLPKDRFSAERLKGVDSTLKIQPAKLEDSAVYLCASSYRQGSLNEQFFGPGTRLTVL.

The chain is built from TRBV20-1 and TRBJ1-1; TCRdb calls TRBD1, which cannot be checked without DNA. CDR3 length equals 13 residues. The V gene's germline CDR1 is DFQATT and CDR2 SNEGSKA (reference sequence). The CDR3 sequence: CSASGGRNTEAFF.

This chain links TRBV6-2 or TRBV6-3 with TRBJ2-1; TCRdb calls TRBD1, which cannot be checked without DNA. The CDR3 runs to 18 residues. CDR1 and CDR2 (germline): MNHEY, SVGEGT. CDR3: CASNGGIGSLGGSNEQFF.

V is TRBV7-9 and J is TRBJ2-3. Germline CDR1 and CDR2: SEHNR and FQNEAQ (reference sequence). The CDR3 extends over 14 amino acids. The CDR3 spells CASSLSGRSDTQYF.

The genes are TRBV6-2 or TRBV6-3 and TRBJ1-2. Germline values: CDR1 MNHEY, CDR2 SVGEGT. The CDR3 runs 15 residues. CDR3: CASSYLRTRSYGYTF.